This TCR beta chain was sequenced during a study of blood T cell repertoires in COVID-19. Study-level background: Some COVID-19 samples were acute and others convalescent; all came from the United States, Italy and Spain. The analysed material was cDNA or gDNA that came from T cells, B-cell-depleted T cells, or PBMCs.

Germline CDR1 is ENHRY and CDR2 is SYGVKD. Unmatched junction bases numbered 5, after V lost 6 bases and J lost 5 bases. The CDR3 runs to 13 residues. Original handling: Amplification of reference gene primers was used by the study to estimate nucleated cell counts. Measured with immunoSEQ multiplex PCR; TCRdb has only the in-frame clones, and not every one. The DNA was the basis for D and trimming; V, J and clone size are from that table. Of about 12,000 clones in the sample, approximately 85% are singletons; the top ten hold around 5.6%. The sample was peripheral blood. The V call is TRBV10-3, the J call TRBJ1-2; 8 bases align to TRBD1. The sequence derives from a human donor in a cohort sampled during active COVID-19. Here the CDR3 DNA reads TGTGCCATCAGAGGAGGGACAGGTTATGGCTACACCTTC. Translated: CAIRGGTGYGYTF.